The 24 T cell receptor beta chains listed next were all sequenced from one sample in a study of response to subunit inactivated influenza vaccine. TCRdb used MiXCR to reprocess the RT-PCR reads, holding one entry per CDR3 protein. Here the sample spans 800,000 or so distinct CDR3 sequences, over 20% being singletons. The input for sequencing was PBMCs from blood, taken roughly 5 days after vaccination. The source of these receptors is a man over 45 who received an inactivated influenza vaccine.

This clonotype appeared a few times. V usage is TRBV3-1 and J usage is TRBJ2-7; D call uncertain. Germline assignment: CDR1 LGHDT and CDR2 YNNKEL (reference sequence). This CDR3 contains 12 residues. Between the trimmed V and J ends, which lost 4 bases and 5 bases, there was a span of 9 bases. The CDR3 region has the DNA TGTGCCAGCAGCCCCGTAGCCCACGAGCAGTACTTC. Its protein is CASSPVAHEQYF.

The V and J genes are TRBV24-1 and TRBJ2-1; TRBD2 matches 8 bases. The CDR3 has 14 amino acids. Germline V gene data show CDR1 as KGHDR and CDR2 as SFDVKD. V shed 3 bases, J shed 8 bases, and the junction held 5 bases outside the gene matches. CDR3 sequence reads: CATSDSGSSDEQFF. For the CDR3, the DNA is TGTGCCACCAGTGATAGCGGGAGCAGCGATGAGCAGTTCTTC.

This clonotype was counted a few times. The CDR3 spells CSARDPAGLGAYNEQFF. The CDR3 DNA sequence: TGCAGTGCTAGAGATCCAGCGGGCCTAGGGGCCTACAATGAGCAGTTCTTC. The genes are TRBV20-1 and TRBJ2-1; D may be TRBD2 (6 bases). Trimming removed 0 bases at V and 2 bases at J, with 17 bases between. CDR1 and CDR2 (germline): DFQATT, SNEGSKA (reference sequence). The CDR3 totals 17 residues.

CDR3 DNA: TGTGCCAGCAGCTCCGGACAGGGAAGCAATTCACCCCTCCACTTT. Its translation: CASSSGQGSNSPLHF. This chain links TRBV7-9 with TRBJ1-6; 8 nucleotides align to TRBD1. The CDR3 totals 15 residues. In germline, CDR1 is SEHNR, CDR2 FQNEAQ (reference sequence). The trim removed 4 bases at V and 7 bases at J, leaving 6 bases unmatched.

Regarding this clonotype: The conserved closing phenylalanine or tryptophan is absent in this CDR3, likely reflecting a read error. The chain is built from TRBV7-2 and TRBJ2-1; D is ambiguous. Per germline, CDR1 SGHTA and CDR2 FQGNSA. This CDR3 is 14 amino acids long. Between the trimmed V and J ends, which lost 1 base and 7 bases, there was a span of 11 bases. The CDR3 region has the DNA TGTGCCAGCAGCTTAGAAGTCATGGCGAATGAGCAGTTCATC. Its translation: CASSLEVMANEQFI.

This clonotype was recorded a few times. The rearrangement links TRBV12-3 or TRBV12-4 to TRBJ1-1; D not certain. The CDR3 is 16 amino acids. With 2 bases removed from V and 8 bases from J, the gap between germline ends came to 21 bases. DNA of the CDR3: TGTGCCAGCAGTTTATGGGTAGGGCGACGGGCGGAAGAAGCTTTCTTT. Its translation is CASSLWVGRRAEEAFF.

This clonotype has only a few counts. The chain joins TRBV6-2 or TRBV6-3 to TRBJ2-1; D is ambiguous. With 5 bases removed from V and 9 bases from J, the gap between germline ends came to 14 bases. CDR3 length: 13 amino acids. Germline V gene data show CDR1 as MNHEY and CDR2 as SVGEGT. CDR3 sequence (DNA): TGTGCCAGCAGTCCGTCGGCAGTCGGTGAGCAGTTCTTC. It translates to CASSPSAVGEQFF.

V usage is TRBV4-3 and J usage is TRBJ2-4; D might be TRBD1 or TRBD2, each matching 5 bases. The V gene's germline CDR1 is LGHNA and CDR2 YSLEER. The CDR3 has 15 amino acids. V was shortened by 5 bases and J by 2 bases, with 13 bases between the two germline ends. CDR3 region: CASSVGASPKNIQYF. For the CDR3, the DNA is TGCGCCAGCAGCGTCGGGGCTTCTCCCAAAAACATTCAGTACTTC.

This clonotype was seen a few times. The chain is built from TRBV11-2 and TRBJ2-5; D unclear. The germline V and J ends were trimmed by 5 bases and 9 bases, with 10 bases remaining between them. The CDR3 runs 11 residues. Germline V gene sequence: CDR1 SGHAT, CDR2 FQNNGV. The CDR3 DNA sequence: TGTGCCAGCAGCCTGAAGGTTTCCCAGTACTTC. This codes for CASSLKVSQYF.

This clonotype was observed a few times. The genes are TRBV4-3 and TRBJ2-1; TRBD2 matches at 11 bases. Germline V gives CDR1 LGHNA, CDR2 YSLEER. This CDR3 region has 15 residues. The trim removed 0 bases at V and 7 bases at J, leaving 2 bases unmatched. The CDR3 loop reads CASSQEASGGNEQFF. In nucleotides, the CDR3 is TGCGCCAGCAGCCAAGAGGCTAGCGGGGGGAATGAGCAGTTCTTC.

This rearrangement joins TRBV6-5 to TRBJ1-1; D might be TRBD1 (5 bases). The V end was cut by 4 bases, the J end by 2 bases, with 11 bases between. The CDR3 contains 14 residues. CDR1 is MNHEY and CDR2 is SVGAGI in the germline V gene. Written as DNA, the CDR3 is TGTGCCAGCAGTTCAAAATGGACAAACACTGAAGCTTTCTTT. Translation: CASSSKWTNTEAFF.

DNA of the CDR3: TGTGCCAGCAGCTTATTCCTCGGAGGGCTCGGCACCGGGGAGCTGTTTTTT. Translating gives CASSLFLGGLGTGELFF. The V gene is TRBV7-2, the J gene TRBJ2-2, with a weak D call TRBD2 (6 bases). Trimming left V 2 bases short and J 4 bases short, with 17 bases between. Looked up from germline, CDR1 is SGHTA and CDR2 is FQGNSA. This CDR3 has 17 residues.

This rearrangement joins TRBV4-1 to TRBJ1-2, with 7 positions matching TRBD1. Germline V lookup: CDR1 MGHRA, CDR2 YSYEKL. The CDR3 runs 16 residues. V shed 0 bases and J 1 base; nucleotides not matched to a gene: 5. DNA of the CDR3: TGCGCCAGCAGCCAAGATCCGACAGGGATTAACTATGGCTACACCTTC. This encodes CASSQDPTGINYGYTF.

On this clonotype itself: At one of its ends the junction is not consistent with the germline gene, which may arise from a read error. CDR3 residues: CASSHGGSGRQPQHF. CDR3 DNA: TGTGCCAGCAGTCACGGAGGGTCAGGACGGCAGCCACAGCATTTT. The chain is built from TRBV6-2 or TRBV6-3 and TRBJ1-5; D is undetermined. There are 15 residues in the CDR3. Germline CDR1 is MNHEY and CDR2 is SVGEGT.

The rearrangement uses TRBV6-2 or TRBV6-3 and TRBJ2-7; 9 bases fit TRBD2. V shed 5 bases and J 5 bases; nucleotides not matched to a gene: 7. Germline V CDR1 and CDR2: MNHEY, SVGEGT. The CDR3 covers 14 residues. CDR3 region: CASSARGGVHEQYF. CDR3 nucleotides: TGTGCCAGCAGTGCCCGCGGGGGGGTCCACGAGCAGTACTTC.

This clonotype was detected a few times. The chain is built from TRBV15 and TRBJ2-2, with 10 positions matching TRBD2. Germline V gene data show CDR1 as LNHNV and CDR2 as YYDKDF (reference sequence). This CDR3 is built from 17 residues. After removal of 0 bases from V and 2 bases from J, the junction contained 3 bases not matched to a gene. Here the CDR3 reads CATSRDRTSGNTGELFF. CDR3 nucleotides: TGTGCCACCAGCAGAGATAGGACTAGCGGAAACACCGGGGAGCTGTTTTTT.

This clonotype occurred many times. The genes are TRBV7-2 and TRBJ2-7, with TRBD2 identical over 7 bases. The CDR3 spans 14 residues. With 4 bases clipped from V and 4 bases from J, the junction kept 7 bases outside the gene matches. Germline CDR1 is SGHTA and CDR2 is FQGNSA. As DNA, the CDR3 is TGTGCCAGCAGCTCTGGGACTAACCGATACGAGCAGTACTTC. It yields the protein CASSSGTNRYEQYF. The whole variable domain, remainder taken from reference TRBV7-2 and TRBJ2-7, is GAGVSQSPSNKVTEKGKDVELRCDPISGHTALYWYRQSLGQGLEFLIYFQGNSAPDKSGLPSDRFSAERTGGSVSTLTIQRTQQEDSAVYLCASSSGTNRYEQYFGPGTRLTVT.

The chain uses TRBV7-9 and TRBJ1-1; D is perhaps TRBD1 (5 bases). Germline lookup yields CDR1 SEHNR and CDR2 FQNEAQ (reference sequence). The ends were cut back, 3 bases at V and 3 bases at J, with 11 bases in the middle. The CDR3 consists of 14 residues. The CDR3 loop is CASSLRGNYTEAFF. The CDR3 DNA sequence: TGTGCCAGCAGCTTGAGGGGTAACTACACTGAAGCTTTCTTT.

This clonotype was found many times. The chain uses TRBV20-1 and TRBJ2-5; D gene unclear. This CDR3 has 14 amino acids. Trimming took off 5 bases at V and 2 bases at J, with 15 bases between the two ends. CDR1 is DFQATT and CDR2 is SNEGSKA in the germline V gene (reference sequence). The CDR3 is CSADSHSEQETQYF. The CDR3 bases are TGCAGTGCTGACTCCCACTCGGAACAAGAGACCCAGTACTTC.

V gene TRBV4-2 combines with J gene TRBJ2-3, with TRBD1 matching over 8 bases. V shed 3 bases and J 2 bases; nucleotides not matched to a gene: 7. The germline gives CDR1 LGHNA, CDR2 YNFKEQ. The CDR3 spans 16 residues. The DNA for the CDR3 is TGTGCCAGCAGCCACCTAGGACAGGGAAACACAGATACGCAGTATTTT. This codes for CASSHLGQGNTDTQYF.

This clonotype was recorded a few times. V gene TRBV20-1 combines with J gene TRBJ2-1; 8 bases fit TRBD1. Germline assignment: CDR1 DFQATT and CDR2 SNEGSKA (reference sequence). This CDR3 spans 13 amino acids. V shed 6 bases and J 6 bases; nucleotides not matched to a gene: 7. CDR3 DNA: TGCAGTGCCACCCGGGACAGGCGCAATGAGCAGTTCTTC. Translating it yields CSATRDRRNEQFF.

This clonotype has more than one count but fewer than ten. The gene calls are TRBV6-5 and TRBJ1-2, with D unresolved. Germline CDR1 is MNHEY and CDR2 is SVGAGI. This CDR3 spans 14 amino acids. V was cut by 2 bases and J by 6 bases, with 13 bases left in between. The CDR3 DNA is TGTGCCAGCAGTTACGCGCTATCGCCCCATGGCTACACCTTC. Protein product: CASSYALSPHGYTF.

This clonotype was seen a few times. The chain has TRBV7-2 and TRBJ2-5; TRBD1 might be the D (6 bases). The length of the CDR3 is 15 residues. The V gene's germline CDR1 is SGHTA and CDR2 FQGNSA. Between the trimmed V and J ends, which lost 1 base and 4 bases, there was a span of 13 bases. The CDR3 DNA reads TGTGCCAGCAGCTTAGAGTCCTCCAGGGGAGAGACCCAGTACTTC. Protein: CASSLESSRGETQYF.

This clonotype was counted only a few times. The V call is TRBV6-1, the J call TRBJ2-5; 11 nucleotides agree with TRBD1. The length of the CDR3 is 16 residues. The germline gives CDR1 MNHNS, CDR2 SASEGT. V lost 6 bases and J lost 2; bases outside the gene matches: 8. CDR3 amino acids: CASRKYGTGGQETQYF. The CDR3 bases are TGTGCCAGCAGGAAGTACGGGACAGGGGGACAAGAGACCCAGTACTTC.